A single T cell receptor beta chain is shown here with its context. As yet, its antigen is unknown. The J segment lost 2 bases and the V segment lost 5 bases, leaving 5 bases of the junction unmatched. The CDR3 is made up of 16 amino acids. In germline, CDR1 is SGHNT, CDR2 YENEEA. Peripheral blood samples of 7.5 to 10 milliliters were drawn from each donor. The second PCR ran roughly 6 to 11 cycles with a sample-barcoded 5' primer and J-beta primers. Each CDR3 protein gets one entry after TCRdb re-called the 5' RACE reads with MiXCR. The repertoire holds approximately 810,000 distinct CDR3 sequences, with around 26% as singletons. This specimen comes from a study of blood T cells in healthy people across ages. Broader study findings: Naive T cell percentage showed a strong correlation with TCR beta diversity.

The sequence came from an elderly woman in good health. This rearrangement joins TRBV11-3 to TRBJ2-3; 12 bases line up with TRBD2. Sequencing used blood. Here the CDR3 reads CASSTRTSGVTDTQYF. CDR3 sequence (DNA): TGTGCCAGCAGCACCCGGACTAGCGGGGTCACAGATACGCAGTATTTT.